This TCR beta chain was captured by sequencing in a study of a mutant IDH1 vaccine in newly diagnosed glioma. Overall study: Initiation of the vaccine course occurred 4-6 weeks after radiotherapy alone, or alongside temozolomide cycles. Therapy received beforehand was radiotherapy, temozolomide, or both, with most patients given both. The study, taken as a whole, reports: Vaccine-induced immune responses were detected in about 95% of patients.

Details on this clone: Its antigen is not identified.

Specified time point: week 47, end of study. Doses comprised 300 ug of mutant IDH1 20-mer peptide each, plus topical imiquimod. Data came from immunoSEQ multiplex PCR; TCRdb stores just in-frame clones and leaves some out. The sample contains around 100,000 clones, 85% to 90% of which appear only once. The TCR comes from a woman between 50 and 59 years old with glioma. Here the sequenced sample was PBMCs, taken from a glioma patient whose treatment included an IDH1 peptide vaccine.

CDR3 amino acids: CAISGQTRTNNYGYTF. In DNA, the CDR3 is TGTGCCATCAGTGGGCAAACGCGGACAAACAACTATGGCTACACCTTC. This sequence joins TRBV10-3 and TRBJ1-2, with D possibly matching TRBD1 (5 bases). This CDR3 comprises 16 residues. Germline values: CDR1 ENHRY, CDR2 SYGVKD. Trimming shortened V by 4 bases and J by 2 bases, and 17 bases separated the two germline ends.